A single sample gave rise to the 12 T cell receptor beta chains below, sequenced in a study of T cell responses to AZD1222 COVID-19 vaccine. Generated by immunoSEQ multiplex PCR, the TCRdb table keeps only in-frame clones and is missing some. The data contain some 150,000 clones, around 90% of them seen just once; the ten biggest clones take up 5.2%. Here the sequenced sample was peripheral blood, taken on day 0 of AZD1222 vaccination. Receptor source: an adult in good health.

V is TRBV15 and J is TRBJ1-4, with a possible D match to TRBD1 (5 bases). The CDR3 consists of 15 residues. The V gene's germline CDR1 is LNHNV and CDR2 YYDKDF (reference sequence). V dropped 3 bases and J dropped 6 bases, with 14 bases sitting between them. CDR3 sequence (DNA): TGTGCCACCAGCAGCAAATATGAGGGGTATGAAAAACTGTTTTTT. Amino acid sequence: CATSSKYEGYEKLFF. Supplemented by reference TRBV15 and TRBJ1-4, the full variable domain reads DAMVIQNPRYQVTQFGKPVTLSCSQTLNHNVMYWYQQKSSQAPKLLFHYYDKDFNNEADTPDNFQSRRPNTSFCFLDIRSPGLGDTAMYLCATSSKYEGYEKLFFGSGTQLSVL.

This clone was observed a single time. This chain uses TRBV7-9 with TRBJ2-2; D is unresolved. CDR1 SEHNR and CDR2 FQNEAQ come from the germline V gene (reference sequence). The V end was cut by 5 bases, the J end by 7 bases, with 8 bases between. The CDR3 totals 12 residues. The CDR3 here is CASSQWIGELFF. The CDR3 nucleotides are TGTGCCAGCAGCCAGTGGATCGGGGAGCTGTTTTTT. The entire variable domain, with the rest obtained from reference TRBV7-9 and TRBJ2-2, is as follows: DTGVSQNPRHKITKRGQNVTFRCDPISEHNRLYWYRQTLGQGPEFLTYFQNEAQLEKSRLLSDRFSAERPKGSFSTLEIQRTEQGDSAMYLCASSQWIGELFFGEGSRLTVL.

The chain employs TRBV10-3 and TRBJ1-5, with 9 nucleotides matching TRBD1. The CDR3 sequence is 15 residues long. V trimming: 5 bases; J trimming: 4 bases; junction bases outside the gene matches: 6. Looked up from germline, CDR1 is ENHRY and CDR2 is SYGVKD. The CDR3 DNA sequence: TGTGCCATCAGTATCGGACAGGGGAATAATCAGCCCCAGCATTTT. This translates into CAISIGQGNNQPQHF.

This sequence joins TRBV7-2 and TRBJ1-5; 7 bases align to TRBD1. Germline assignment: CDR1 SGHTA and CDR2 FQGNSA. There are 14 residues in the CDR3. Trimming removed 5 bases from V and 4 bases from J; junction bases left unmatched: 5. Written as DNA, the CDR3 is TGTGCCAGCAGCGCTGGACAGGCTAATCAGCCCCAGCATTTT. Translating it yields CASSAGQANQPQHF. The whole variable domain, remainder taken from reference TRBV7-2 and TRBJ1-5, is GAGVSQSPSNKVTEKGKDVELRCDPISGHTALYWYRQSLGQGLEFLIYFQGNSAPDKSGLPSDRFSAERTGGSVSTLTIQRTQQEDSAVYLCASSAGQANQPQHFGDGTRLSIL.

The gene calls are TRBV13 and TRBJ2-2; 8 bases are shared with TRBD2. V gave up 0 bases and J gave up 1 base; unmatched junction bases: 1. The CDR3 has 16 amino acids. The germline V gene has CDR1 PRHDT and CDR2 FYEKMQ (reference sequence). CDR3 in DNA: TGTGCCAGCAGCTTAGGACTAGCGGTGAACACCGGGGAGCTGTTTTTT. It specifies CASSLGLAVNTGELFF.

The rearrangement uses TRBV27 and TRBJ2-3, with TRBD2 matching over 12 bases. Germline V lookup: CDR1 MNHEY, CDR2 SMNVEV (reference sequence). The V segment lost 10 bases and the J segment 2 bases; nucleotides outside the gene matches: 10. The CDR3 totals 16 residues. CDR3 DNA sequence: TGTGCCACCACGCTACTAGCGGGGGGTCCCACAGATACGCAGTATTTT. Translation: CATTLLAGGPTDTQYF.

V usage is TRBV6-2 or TRBV6-3 and J usage is TRBJ1-1; the D gene is possibly TRBD1 (6 bases). Between the trimmed V and J ends, which lost 2 bases and 8 bases, there was a span of 6 bases. The CDR3 is 11 residues long. Germline CDR1 MNHEY, CDR2 SVGEGT. The CDR3 region has the DNA TGTGCCAGCAGTTACGGGACAGAAGCTTTCTTT. Residues: CASSYGTEAFF.

This clone was seen only once. V gene TRBV19 combines with J gene TRBJ2-7; the D call may be TRBD1 or TRBD2 (5 bases each). V lost 5 bases and J 2 bases, leaving 13 bases between the germline ends. CDR3 length equals 14 residues. Germline V lookup: CDR1 LNHDA, CDR2 SQIVND (reference sequence). CDR3 protein: CASSPSRGAYEQYF. The CDR3, as DNA: TGTGCCAGTAGTCCCTCTAGAGGGGCCTACGAGCAGTACTTC.

V gene TRBV21-1 combines with J gene TRBJ1-1. TRBV21-1 is recorded as a pseudogene. The CDR3 has 16 residues. The CDR3 sequence is CASSPGRGQKNTEAFF. The CDR3 DNA sequence: TGTGCCAGCTCTCCGGGTCGAGGGCAGAAGAACACTGAAGCTTTCTTT.

The genes are TRBV10-2 and TRBJ1-1, with D possibly matching TRBD1 (5 bases). Germline CDR1 WSHSY, CDR2 SAAADI. Trimming shortened V by 5 bases and J by 3 bases, and 10 bases separated the two germline ends. The CDR3 extends over 13 amino acids. CDR3 DNA sequence: TGCGCCAGCAGTACGGGGGGGTACACTGAAGCTTTCTTT. Translating it yields CASSTGGYTEAFF.

The CDR3 is CASSLKPGGDVGNTIYF. The DNA of the CDR3 is TGTGCCAGCAGCTTAAAGCCAGGGGGAGACGTAGGAAACACCATATATTTT. The V call is TRBV7-3, the J call TRBJ1-3; 7 bases line up with TRBD1. Germline V CDR1 and CDR2: SGHTA, FQGTGA. V was pared by 1 base and J by 4 bases, with 10 bases of the junction left unmatched. The CDR3 is 17 residues long.

The CDR3 is CASSGRAAGELFF. DNA for the CDR3: TGTGCCAGCAGCGGGAGGGCCGCTGGGGAGCTGTTTTTT. The rearrangement uses TRBV7-9 and TRBJ2-2, with 7 bases identical to TRBD2. Looked up from germline, CDR1 is SEHNR and CDR2 is FQNEAQ (reference sequence). The CDR3 spans 13 residues. The junction had 5 bases not matched to a gene; V was cut back by 5 bases and J by 8 bases.